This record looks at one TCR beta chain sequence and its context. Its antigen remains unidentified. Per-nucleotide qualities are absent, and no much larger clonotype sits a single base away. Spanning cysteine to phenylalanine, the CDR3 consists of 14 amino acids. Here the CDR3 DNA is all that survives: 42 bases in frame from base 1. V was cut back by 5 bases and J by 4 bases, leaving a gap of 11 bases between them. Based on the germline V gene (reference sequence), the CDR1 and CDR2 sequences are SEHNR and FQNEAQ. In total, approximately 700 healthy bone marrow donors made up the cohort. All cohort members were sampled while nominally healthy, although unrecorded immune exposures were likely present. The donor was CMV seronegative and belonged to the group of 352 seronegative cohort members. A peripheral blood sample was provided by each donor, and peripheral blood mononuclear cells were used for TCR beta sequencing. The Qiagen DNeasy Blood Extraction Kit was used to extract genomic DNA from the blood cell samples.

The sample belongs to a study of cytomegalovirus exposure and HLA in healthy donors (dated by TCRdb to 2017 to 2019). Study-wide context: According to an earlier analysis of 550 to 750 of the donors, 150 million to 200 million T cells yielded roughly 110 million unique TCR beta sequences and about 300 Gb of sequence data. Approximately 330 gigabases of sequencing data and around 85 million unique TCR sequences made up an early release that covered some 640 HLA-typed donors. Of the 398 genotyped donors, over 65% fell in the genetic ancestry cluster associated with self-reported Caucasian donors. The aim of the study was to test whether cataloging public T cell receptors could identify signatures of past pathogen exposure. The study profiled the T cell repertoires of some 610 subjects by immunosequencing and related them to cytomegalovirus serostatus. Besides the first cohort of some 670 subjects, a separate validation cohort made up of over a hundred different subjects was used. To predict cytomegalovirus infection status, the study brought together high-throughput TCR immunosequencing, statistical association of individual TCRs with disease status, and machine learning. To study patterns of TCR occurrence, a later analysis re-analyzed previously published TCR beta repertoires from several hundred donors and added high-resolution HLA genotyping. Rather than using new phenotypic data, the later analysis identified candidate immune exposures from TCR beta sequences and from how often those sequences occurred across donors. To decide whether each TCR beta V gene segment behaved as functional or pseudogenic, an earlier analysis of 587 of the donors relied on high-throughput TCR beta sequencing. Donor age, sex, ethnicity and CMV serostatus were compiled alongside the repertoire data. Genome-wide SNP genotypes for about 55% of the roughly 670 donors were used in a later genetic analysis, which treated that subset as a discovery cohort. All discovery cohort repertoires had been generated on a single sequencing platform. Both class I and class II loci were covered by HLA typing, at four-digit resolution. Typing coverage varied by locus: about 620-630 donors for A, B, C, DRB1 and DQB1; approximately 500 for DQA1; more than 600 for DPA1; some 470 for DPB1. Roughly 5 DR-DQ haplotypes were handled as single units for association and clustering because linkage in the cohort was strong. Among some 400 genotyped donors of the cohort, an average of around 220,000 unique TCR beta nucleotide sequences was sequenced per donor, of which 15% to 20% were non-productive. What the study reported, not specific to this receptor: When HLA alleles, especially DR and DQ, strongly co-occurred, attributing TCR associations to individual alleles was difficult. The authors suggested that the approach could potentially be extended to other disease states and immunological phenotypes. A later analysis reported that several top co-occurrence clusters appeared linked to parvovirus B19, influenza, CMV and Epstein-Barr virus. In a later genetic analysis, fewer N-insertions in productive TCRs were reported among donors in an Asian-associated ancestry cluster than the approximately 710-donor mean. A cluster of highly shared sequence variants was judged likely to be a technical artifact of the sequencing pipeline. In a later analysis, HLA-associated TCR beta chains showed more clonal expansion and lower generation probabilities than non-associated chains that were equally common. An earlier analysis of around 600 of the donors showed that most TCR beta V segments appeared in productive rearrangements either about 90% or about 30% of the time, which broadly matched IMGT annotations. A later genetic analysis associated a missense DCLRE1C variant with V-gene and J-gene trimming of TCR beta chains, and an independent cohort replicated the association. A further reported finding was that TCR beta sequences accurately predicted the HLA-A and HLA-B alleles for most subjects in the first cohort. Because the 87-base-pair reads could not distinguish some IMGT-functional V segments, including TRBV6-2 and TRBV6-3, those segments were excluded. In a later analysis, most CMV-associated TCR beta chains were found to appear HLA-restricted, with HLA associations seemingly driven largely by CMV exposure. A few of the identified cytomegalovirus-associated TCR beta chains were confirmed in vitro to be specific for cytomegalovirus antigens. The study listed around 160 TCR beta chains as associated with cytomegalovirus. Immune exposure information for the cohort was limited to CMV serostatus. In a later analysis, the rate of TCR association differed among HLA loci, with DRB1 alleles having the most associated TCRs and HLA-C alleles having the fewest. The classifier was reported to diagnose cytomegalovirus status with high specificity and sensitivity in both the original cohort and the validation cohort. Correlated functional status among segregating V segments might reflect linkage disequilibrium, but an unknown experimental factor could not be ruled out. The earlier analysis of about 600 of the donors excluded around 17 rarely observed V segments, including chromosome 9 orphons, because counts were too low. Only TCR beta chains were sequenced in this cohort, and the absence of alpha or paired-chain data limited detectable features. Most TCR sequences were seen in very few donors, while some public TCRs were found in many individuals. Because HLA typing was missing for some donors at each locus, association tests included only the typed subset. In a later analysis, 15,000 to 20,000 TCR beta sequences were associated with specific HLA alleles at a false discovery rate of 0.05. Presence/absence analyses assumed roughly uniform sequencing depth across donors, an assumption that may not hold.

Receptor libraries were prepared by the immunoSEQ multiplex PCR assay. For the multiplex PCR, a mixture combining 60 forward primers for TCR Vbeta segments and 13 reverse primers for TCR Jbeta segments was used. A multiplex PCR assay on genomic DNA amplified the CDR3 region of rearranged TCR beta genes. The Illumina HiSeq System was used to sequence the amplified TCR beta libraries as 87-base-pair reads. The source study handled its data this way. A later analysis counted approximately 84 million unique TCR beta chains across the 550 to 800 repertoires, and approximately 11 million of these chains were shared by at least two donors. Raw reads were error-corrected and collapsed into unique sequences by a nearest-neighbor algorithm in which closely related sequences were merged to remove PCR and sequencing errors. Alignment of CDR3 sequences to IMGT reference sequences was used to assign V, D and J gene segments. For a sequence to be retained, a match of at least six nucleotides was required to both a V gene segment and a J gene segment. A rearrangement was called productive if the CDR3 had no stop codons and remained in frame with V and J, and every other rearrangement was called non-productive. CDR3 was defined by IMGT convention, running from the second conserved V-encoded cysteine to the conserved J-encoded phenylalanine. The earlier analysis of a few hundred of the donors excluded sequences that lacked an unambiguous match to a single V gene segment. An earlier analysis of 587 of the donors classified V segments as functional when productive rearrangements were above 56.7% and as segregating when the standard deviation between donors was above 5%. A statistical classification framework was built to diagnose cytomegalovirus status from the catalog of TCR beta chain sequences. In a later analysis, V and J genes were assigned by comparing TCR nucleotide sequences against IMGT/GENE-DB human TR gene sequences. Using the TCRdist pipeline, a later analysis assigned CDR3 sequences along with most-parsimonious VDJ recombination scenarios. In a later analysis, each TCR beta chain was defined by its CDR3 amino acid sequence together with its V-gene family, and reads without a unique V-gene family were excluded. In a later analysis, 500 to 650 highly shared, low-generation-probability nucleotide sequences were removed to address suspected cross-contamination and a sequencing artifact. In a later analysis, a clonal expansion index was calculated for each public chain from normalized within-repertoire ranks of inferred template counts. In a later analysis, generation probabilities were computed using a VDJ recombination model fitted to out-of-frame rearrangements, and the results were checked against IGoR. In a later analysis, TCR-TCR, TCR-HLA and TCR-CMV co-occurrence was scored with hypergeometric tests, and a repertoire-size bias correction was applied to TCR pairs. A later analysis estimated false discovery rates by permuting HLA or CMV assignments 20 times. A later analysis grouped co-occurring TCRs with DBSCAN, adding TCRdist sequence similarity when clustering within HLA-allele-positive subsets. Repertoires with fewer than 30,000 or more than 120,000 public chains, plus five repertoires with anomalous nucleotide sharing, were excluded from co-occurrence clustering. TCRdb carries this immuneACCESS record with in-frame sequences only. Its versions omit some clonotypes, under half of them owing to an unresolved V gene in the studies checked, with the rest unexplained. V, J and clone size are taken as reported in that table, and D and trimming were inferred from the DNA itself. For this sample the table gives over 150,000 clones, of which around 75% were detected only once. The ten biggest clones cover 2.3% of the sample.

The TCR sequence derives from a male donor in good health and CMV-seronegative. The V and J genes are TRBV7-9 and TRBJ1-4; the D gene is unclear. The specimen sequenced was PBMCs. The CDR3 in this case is CASSPGRFNEKLFF. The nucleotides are TGTGCCAGCAGCCCGGGGAGGTTTAATGAAAAACTGTTTTTT. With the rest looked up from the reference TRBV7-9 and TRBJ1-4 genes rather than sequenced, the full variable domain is DTGVSQNPRHKITKRGQNVTFRCDPISEHNRLYWYRQTLGQGPEFLTYFQNEAQLEKSRLLSDRFSAERPKGSFSTLEIQRTEQGDSAMYLCASSPGRFNEKLFFGSGTQLSVL.